The present entry profiles one T cell receptor beta chain with its context. Assay used: immunoSEQ multiplex PCR; TCRdb lists only in-frame clones, some missing. This table has approximately 350,000 clones, more than 70% appearing once. This sample is part of a study of blood T cell repertoires in COVID-19. V lost 4 bases to trimming and J lost 7 bases; unmatched junction nucleotides: 8. CDR1 SEHNR and CDR2 FQNEAQ come from the germline V gene (reference sequence). This CDR3 has 15 residues. The sample taken for sequencing was peripheral blood. The clonotype was recovered from a woman aged 25-40 years with COVID-19, enrolled during active disease. The chain uses TRBV7-9 and TRBJ2-1; TRBD2 aligns across 9 bases. The chain's CDR3 is CASSSSSGIRNEQFF. The CDR3 nucleotides read TGTGCCAGCAGCTCCTCTAGCGGGATTCGTAATGAGCAGTTCTTC.